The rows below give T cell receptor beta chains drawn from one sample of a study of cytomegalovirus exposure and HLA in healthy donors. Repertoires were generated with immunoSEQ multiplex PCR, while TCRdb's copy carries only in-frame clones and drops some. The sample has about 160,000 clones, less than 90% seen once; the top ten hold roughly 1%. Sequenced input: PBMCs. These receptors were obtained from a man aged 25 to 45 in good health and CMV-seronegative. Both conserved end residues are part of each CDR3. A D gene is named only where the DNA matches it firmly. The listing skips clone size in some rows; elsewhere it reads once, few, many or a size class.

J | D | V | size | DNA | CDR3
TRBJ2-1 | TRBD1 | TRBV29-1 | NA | TGCAGCGTTCAAGCGACAGGGGGCCGAGGTGAGCAGTTCTTC | CSVQATGGRGEQFF
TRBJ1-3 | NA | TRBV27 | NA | TGTGCCAGCAGTCCGACCCCTACCCTTCAGGGGCGAGGAAACACCATATATTTT | CASSPTPTLQGRGNTIYF
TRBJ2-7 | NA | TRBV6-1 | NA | TGTGCCAGCAGTGAAGCCTACTGGTACGAGCAGTACTTC | CASSEAYWYEQYF
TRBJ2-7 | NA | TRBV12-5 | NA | TGTGCTAGTGGTTTGTTCCGCGAGCAGTACTTC | CASGLFREQYF
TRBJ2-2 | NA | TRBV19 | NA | TGTGCCAGTAGTATACCTGGGGGGACTGGGGAGCTGTTTTTT | CASSIPGGTGELFF
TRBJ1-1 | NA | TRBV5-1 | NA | TGCGCCAGCAGGGACTTCAGCATGAACACTGAAGCTTTCTTT | CASRDFSMNTEAFF
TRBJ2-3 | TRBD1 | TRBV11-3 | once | TGTGCCAGCAGCTTGACAGGGGGAACGACAGATACGCAGTATTTT | CASSLTGGTTDTQYF
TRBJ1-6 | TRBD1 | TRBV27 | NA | TGTGCCAGCACGACAGGGTATAGTTCACCCCTCCACTTT | CASTTGYSSPLHF
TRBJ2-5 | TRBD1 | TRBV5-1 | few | TGCGCCAGCAGCTCTGGGACAGCCCAAGAGACCCAGTACTTC | CASSSGTAQETQYF
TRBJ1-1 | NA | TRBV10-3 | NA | TGTGCCGTCCGCGAGAGAGTGGTGAACACTGAAGCTTTCTTT | CAVRERVVNTEAFF
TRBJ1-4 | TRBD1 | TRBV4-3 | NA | TGCGCCAGCAGCCTGGACAGGAATGAAAAACTGTTTTTT | CASSLDRNEKLFF
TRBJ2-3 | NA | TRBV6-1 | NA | TGTGCCAGCAGTGAAGCGAGAGGTTGGCAGGGGTCGGATACGCAGTATTTT | CASSEARGWQGSDTQYF
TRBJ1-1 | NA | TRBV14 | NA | TGTGCCAGCAGCCTAGGGGGGGGTAGGGGCACTGAAGCTTTCTTT | CASSLGGGRGTEAFF
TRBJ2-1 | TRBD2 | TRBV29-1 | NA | TGCAGCGTTGAAGAGAGGCTAGCGGCTTACAATGAGCAGTTCTTC | CSVEERLAAYNEQFF
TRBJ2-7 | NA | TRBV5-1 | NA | TGCGCCAGCAGCCCGGCCGGGACAATTAACTACGAGCAGTACTTC | CASSPAGTINYEQYF
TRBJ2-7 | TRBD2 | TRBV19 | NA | TGTGCCAGTACCGGGACTAGCGGCTCAACCTTCTTC | CASTGTSGSTFF
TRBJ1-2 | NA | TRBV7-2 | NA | TGTGCCAGCAGCGACTCGGGGGTCTATGGCTACACCTTC | CASSDSGVYGYTF
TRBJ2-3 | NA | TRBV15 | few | TGTGCCACCAGCAGGCGGGCGGATACGCAGTATTTT | CATSRRADTQYF
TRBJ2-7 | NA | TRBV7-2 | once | TGTGCCAGCAGCTTAGGGGGAGGGGGTGGGACGAGCTCCTACGAGCAGTACTTC | CASSLGGGGGTSSYEQYF
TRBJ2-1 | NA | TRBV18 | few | TGTGCCAGCTCACCACCGCGGACGGCGGGTGGTGAGCAGTTCTTC | CASSPPRTAGGEQFF
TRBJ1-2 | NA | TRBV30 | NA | TGTGCCGGGCCGGTTCCAGGCAGCTATGGCTACACCTTC | CAGPVPGSYGYTF
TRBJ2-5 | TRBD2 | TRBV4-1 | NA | TGCGCCAGCAGCCAAGAGGGGCTAGCGGGAGGAGAGACCCAGTACTTC | CASSQEGLAGGETQYF
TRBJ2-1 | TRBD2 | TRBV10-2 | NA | TGCGCCAGCAGCTCGGGATTTGGGGGGGGGAGCAATGAGCAGTTCTTC | CASSSGFGGGSNEQFF